This TCR beta chain was captured in a study of PD-L1 blockade in urothelial cancer. Study-level background: The patients' atezolizumab therapy, 1,200 mg intravenously every 3 weeks, started in about 2014.

Spiking of synthetic TCR analog templates was performed in each PCR. Using immunoSEQ multiplex PCR, the repertoire was profiled, and TCRdb retains in-frame clones only, with some absent. The table has around 40,000 clones, 80% to 90% seen once. The V end was cut by 3 bases, the J end by 7 bases, with 7 bases between. CDR3 length equals 13 residues. Germline lookup yields CDR1 MDHEN and CDR2 SYDVKM. This receptor was taken from a man between 60 and 75 years old with urothelial cancer. The sequenced sample was PBMCs, obtained around atezolizumab (anti-PD-L1) treatment. J is TRBJ1-6 and V is TRBV28; D uncertain. CDR3 nucleotides: TGTGCCAGCAGTTTTTCAGGAAATTCACCCCTCCACTTT. It encodes CASSFSGNSPLHF.